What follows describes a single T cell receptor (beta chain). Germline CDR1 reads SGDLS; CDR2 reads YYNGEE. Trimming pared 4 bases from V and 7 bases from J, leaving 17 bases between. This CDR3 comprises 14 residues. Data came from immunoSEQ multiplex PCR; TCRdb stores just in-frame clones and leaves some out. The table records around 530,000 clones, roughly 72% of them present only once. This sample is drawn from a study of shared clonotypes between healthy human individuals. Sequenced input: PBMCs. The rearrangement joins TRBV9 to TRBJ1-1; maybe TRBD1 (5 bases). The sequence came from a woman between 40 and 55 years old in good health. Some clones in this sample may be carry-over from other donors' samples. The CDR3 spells CASSPGWGRGEAFF. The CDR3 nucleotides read TGTGCCAGCAGCCCCGGCTGGGGACGAGGTGAAGCTTTCTTT.